This T cell receptor (beta chain) appears in the sequencing data of a study of relationships among human T cell subsets (dated by TCRdb to the early 2010s). Regarding the complete study: Eight distinct blood T cell populations were sequenced: pan T, CD8 cytotoxic, regulatory, Th1, Th2, naive plus transitional, activated and memory cells. On the study overall, not on this receptor specifically: No statistically significant differences in V, D and J usage, CDR3 length or N-nucleotide additions were observed among the seven subsets. Over 50% of CD8+ cytotoxic sequences were found to belong to clones with over 100 reads, whereas few such clones were observed in the regulatory and Th2 subsets. Substantial CDR3 sharing among Th1, Th2 and regulatory T cells was interpreted as suggesting stochastic cell fate choices. A CD4+CD8+ double-positive population could not be ruled out by the bead-based sorting.

CD4+CD25+ regulatory T cells were selected from positively selected CD4+ cells using anti-CD25 beads. T cell subsets were isolated with Miltenyi superparamagnetic beads coated with subset-specific monoclonal antibodies. Every T cell population was isolated from peripheral blood. Mononuclear cells were obtained from whole blood by Ficoll separation, and monocytes were then depleted with anti-CD14 microbeads. The isolated cell populations were resuspended in RNAprotect reagent immediately. Library method: multiplex PCR. Sequencing relied on a 454 GS FLX. Semiquantitative ARM-PCR was used to amplify the TCR alpha and beta CDR3 regions from mRNA. In ARM-PCR, tagged nested gene-specific primers were used first, and exponential amplification was then carried out by communal superprimers. Before the second amplification round was performed on first-round PCR products, the nested primers were removed by exonuclease. Sequencing of the amplicons was performed on the 454 platform, which allows millions of DNA fragments to be sequenced rapidly without cloning bias. A read mappable to both V and J germline segments was defined as an effective read. As for the original processing: IRmap was used to assign reads to germline V, D and J segments, and IRmap relies on pyromap, a Smith-Waterman modification adapted to 454 sequencing errors. To filter D-beta assignments, cutoffs were set at the 99th percentile of the alignment scores obtained from simulated random sequences. The CDR3 was taken to be the amino acids lying between the conserved V-segment Y[YFLI]C motif and the J-segment [FW]GXGT motif. A compound Poisson process model, previously applied to large-scale EST data, was used to estimate repertoire diversity. A procedure for detecting cross-contamination was used to argue that sample contamination was not the source of the shared CDR3s. TCRdb took the public reads, trimmed them with fastp at Q25, ran MiXCR for clone calling and kept in-frame beta chains. A single entry per CDR3 protein holds the most common genes and DNA from its merged rows. The V and J calls and clone size are TCRdb's, not the authors'. The table for this sample lists approximately 14,000 distinct CDR3 sequences; 50% to 75% of them were counted only once. The leading ten clones occupy approximately 2% of the sample.

In regard to this clonotype: Its antigen target is currently unknown. No base-level quality is on record; no much larger clone is a single base apart.

The CDR3 runs 16 residues from the cysteine to the phenylalanine. Only the CDR3 DNA is retained, 48 bases long and in frame from the first base. Trimming costs V 5 bases and J 0 bases, and their ends lie 14 bases apart. The germline V gene specifies MGHRA as CDR1 and YSYEKL as CDR2. Sequenced: Tregs sorted from blood. This TCR came from a man between 35 and 55 years old in good health. The chain employs TRBV4-1 and TRBJ1-5; the D segment could be TRBD1, given 5 matching bases. The CDR3 reads CASSTYKTDSNQPQHF. The DNA sequence is given as TGCGCCAGCAGCACTTACAAGACAGATAGCAATCAGCCCCAGCATTTT.